This T cell receptor beta chain was sequenced for a study of blood T cells in healthy people across ages. Study-level findings and limits: The lack of PBMC sorting stopped any conclusive naive versus antigen-experienced comparison.

The CDR3 has 14 amino acids. Trimming pared 5 bases from V and 4 bases from J, leaving 14 bases between. The germline V gene has CDR1 SGHAT and CDR2 FQDESV (reference sequence). As regards this clonotype: The antigen remains unidentified.

PBMCs, at least 7 million per sample, were isolated. Through a sample-barcoded 5' primer and a J-beta primer mix, a second PCR was run for roughly 7 to 12 cycles. All cDNA molecules were each tagged by a template-switch adaptor with 12 random nucleotides. Every sample gave at least 3 million paired-end reads containing CDR3. MiXCR, run by TCRdb on the 5' RACE reads, gives a single entry per CDR3 protein. The sample has about 570,000 distinct CDR3 sequences, roughly 29% seen once; the top ten hold about 18%. This clonotype was obtained from a woman aged 70-85 years in good health. The sequenced sample consisted of blood. This chain joins TRBV11-1 and TRBJ2-5, with a weak D call TRBD2 (5 bases). As DNA, the CDR3 is TGTGCCAGCAGCGAAGGACTGGCCTCAGAGACCCAGTACTTC. Its protein is CASSEGLASETQYF. The full variable domain, rest sourced from reference TRBV11-1 and TRBJ2-5, is EAEVAQSPRYKITEKSQAVAFWCDPISGHATLYWYRQILGQGPELLVQFQDESVVDDSQLPKDRFSAERLKGVDSTLKIQPAELGDSAMYLCASSEGLASETQYFGPGTRLLVL.